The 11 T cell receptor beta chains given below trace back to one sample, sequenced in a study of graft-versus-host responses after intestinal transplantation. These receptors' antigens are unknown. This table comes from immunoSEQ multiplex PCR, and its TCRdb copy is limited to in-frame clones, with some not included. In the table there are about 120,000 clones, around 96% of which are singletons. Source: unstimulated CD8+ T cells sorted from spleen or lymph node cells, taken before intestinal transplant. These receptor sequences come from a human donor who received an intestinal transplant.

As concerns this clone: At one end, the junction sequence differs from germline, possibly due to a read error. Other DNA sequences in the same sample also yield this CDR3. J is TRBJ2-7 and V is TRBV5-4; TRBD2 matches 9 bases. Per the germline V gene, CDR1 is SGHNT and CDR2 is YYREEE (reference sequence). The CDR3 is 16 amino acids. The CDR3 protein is CASSQSPLAGGYEQYF. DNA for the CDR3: TGTGCCAGCAGCCAAAGCCCACTAGCGGGTGGCTACGAGCAATACTTC.

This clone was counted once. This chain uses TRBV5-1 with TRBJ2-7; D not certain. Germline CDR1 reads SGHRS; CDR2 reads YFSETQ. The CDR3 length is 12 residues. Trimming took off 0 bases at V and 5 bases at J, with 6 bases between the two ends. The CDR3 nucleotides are TGCGCCAGCAGCTTGGATTGGGACGAGCAGTACTTC. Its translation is CASSLDWDEQYF.

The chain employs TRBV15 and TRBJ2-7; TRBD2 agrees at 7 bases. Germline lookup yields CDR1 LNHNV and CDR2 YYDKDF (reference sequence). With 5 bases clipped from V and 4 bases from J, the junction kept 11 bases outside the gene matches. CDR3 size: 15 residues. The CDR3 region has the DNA TGTGCCACCAGCGTCCTTGAGCGGGATACATACGAGCAGTACTTC. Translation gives CATSVLERDTYEQYF.

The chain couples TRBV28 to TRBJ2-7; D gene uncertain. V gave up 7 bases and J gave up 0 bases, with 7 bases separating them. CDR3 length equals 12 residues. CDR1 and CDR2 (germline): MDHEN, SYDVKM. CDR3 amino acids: CASTSPSYEQYF. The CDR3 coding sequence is TGTGCCAGCACCTCCCCCTCCTACGAGCAGTACTTC.

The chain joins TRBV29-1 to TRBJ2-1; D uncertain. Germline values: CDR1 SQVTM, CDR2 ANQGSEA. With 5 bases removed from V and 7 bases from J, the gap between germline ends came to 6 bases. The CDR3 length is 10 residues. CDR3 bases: TGCAGCGTTTCGGAAAATGAGCAGTTCTTC. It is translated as CSVSENEQFF.

CDR3 bases: TGCGCCAGCAGCCATCAGTTTCACAATGAGCAGTTCTTC. Translated: CASSHQFHNEQFF. The chain recombines TRBV4-1 with TRBJ2-1; D is unclear. V gave up 3 bases and J gave up 5 bases, with 8 bases separating them. Germline lookup yields CDR1 MGHRA and CDR2 YSYEKL. This CDR3 is built from 13 residues.

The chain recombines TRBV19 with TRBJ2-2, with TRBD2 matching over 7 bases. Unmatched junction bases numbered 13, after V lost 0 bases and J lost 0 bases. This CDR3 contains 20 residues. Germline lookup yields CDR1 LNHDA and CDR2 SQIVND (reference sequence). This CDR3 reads CASSIDPAGYTETNTGELFF. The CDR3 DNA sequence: TGTGCCAGTAGTATAGATCCAGCGGGGTACACCGAGACGAACACCGGGGAGCTGTTTTTT.

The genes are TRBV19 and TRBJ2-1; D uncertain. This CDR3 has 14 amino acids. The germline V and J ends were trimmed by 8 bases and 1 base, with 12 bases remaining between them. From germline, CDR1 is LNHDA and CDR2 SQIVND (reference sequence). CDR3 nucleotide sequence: TGTGCCAGTTCAGAGAGTATGTCCTACAATGAGCAGTTCTTC. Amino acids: CASSESMSYNEQFF.

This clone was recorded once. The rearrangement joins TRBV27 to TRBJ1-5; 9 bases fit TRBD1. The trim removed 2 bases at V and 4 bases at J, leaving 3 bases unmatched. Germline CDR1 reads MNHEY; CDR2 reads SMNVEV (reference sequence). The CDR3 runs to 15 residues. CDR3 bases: TGTGCCAGCAGTTTAACAGGGGGCGTTAATCAGCCCCAGCATTTT. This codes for CASSLTGGVNQPQHF.

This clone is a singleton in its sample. The CDR3 DNA is TGTGCCAGCATACTAGCGCGACGGTACGAGCAGTACTTC. Protein: CASILARRYEQYF. The chain carries TRBV2 and TRBJ2-7; 7 nucleotides line up with TRBD2. The CDR3 sequence is 13 residues long. The germline CDR1 and CDR2 sequences are SNHLY and FYNNEI. The V segment lost 7 bases and the J segment 4 bases; nucleotides outside the gene matches: 7.

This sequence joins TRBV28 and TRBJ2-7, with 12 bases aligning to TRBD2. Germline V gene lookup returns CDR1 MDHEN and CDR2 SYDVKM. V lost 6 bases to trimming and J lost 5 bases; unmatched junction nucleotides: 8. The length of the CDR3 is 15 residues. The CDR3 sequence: CASSLRTSGTHEQYF. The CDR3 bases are TGTGCCAGCAGCCTACGGACTAGCGGGACACACGAGCAGTACTTC.